A single sample is the source of the 31 T cell receptor beta chains below, sequenced in a study of CD8+CD57+ T cells in acquired aplastic anemia. Investigators profiled TCR beta VDJ and CDR3 from genomic DNA template. Each CDR3 protein is one row after TCRdb ran MiXCR on the reads. The sample yields around 400,000 distinct CDR3 sequences, 55% to 70% seen once. Sequenced input: sorted CD4+, CD8+, or CD8+CD57+ T cells (not recorded which) from PBMCs. The receptors here all came from a human donor in good health, serving as a control.

Points on this clonotype: The junction departs from germline at one end; a sequencing error may be responsible. The chain links TRBV5-1 to TRBJ1-6, with D unresolved. The CDR3 runs to 13 residues. Germline CDR1 and CDR2: SGHRS and YFSETQ. In nucleotides, the CDR3 is TGTGCCAGCAGCCCGGTTCGTGATTCACACCTCCACTTT. It specifies CASSPVRDSHLHF. The full variable domain, its missing parts supplied by reference TRBV5-1 and TRBJ1-6, is KAGVTQTPRYLIKTRGQQVTLSCSPISGHRSVSWYQQTPGQGLQFLFEYFSETQRNKGNFPGRFSGRQFSNSRSEMNVSTLELGDSALYLCASSPVRDSHLHFGNGTRLTVT.

The rearrangement uses TRBV7-3 and TRBJ2-1; maybe TRBD1 (5 bases). V was cut by 1 base and J by 4 bases, with 11 bases left in between. CDR3 length: 15 amino acids. The germline CDR1 and CDR2 sequences are SGHTA and FQGTGA. The DNA for the CDR3 is TGTGCCAGCAGCTTAATCAGTGGGGCTTACAATGAGCAGTTCTTC. Translated, it gives CASSLISGAYNEQFF.

The genes are TRBV7-2 and TRBJ2-3; no reliable D call. This CDR3 spans 11 amino acids. The V gene's germline CDR1 is SGHTA and CDR2 FQGNSA. The V gene lost 3 bases and the J gene lost 11 bases, with 9 bases spanning the gap. This chain's CDR3 is CASSFASRQYF. The CDR3 region has the DNA TGTGCCAGCAGCTTCGCAAGCCGGCAGTATTTT.

About this clonotype itself: The junction departs from the called germline gene at one end, perhaps through a read error. V and J are TRBV9 and TRBJ1-3, with D unclear. The CDR3 is 15 residues long. CDR1 SGDLS and CDR2 YYNGEE come from the germline V gene. The CDR3: CATSGEAVKGNTIYF. The DNA for the CDR3 is TGTGCCACCAGCGGAGAAGCGGTGAAAGGAAACACCATATATTTT.

This clonotype was recorded a few times. The chain employs TRBV25-1 and TRBJ2-5; 7 bases align to TRBD2. Germline V gene sequence: CDR1 MGHDK, CDR2 SYGVNS. This CDR3 is 13 amino acids long. The junction had 10 bases not matched to a gene; V was cut back by 5 bases and J by 10 bases. The CDR3 loop is CASSSTSARGQYF. In DNA form, the CDR3 reads TGTGCCAGCAGTTCTACTAGCGCCCGAGGCCAGTACTTC.

Points on this clonotype: Likely a read error: the CDR3 ends without its conserved phenylalanine or tryptophan. V and J are TRBV7-4 and TRBJ2-5; weak D call: TRBD1 (5 bases). Germline V gene sequence: CDR1 SGHVT, CDR2 SQSDAQ. The CDR3 contains 13 residues. The V end was cut by 1 base, the J end by 10 bases, with 13 bases between. The CDR3 DNA sequence: TGTGCCAGCAGCTTAGTTGGACGAACAGGCCAGTACTAC. Amino acids: CASSLVGRTGQYY.

To note about this clonotype: A junction boundary mismatches the germline segment, possibly from a read error. J is TRBJ2-7 and V is TRBV7-3, with D uncertain. The germline CDR1 and CDR2 sequences are SGHTA and FQGTGA. The CDR3 runs to 13 residues. As DNA, the CDR3 is TGTGCCACCAGCCGAGATTGGCGGTACGAGCAGCAGTTC. This codes for CATSRDWRYEQQF.

This clonotype turned up a few times. V gene TRBV2 combines with J gene TRBJ2-3, with TRBD2 identical over 10 bases. This CDR3 has 15 residues. Germline CDR1 and CDR2: SNHLY and FYNNEI. The J segment lost 4 bases and the V segment lost 6 bases, leaving 7 bases of the junction unmatched. The CDR3 nucleotides are TGTGCCAGCAGCCAAGCGGGGGGGGTCGCAGATACGCAGTATTTT. Translated: CASSQAGGVADTQYF.

CDR3 nucleotide sequence: TGTGCCAGCAGCTTGGATGCGACAGGGAACTATGGCTACAACGTCCTGACTTTC. Its protein product is CASSLDATGNYGYNVLTF. The genes are TRBV7-9 and TRBJ2-6, with 7 bases lining up with TRBD1. V dropped 3 bases and J dropped 9; count of bases not matched to a gene: 17. Germline V gives CDR1 SEHNR, CDR2 FQNEAQ (reference sequence). The length of the CDR3 is 18 residues. The variable domain in full, completed from reference TRBV7-9 and TRBJ2-6, reads DTGVSQNPRHKITKRGQNVTFRCDPISEHNRLYWYRQTLGQGPEFLTYFQNEAQLEKSRLLSDRFSAERPKGSFSTLEIQRTEQGDSAMYLCASSLDATGNYGYNVLTFGAGSRLTVL.

The V and J genes are TRBV15 and TRBJ2-7; 7 bases are a match to TRBD2. CDR1 LNHNV and CDR2 YYDKDF come from the germline V gene (reference sequence). The trim removed 0 bases at V and 1 base at J, leaving 3 bases unmatched. The CDR3 has 15 amino acids. The CDR3 spells CATSRDRDYSYEQYF. The CDR3 coding sequence is TGTGCCACCAGCAGAGATAGGGACTATTCCTACGAGCAGTACTTC. The complete variable domain, with remaining parts taken from reference TRBV15 and TRBJ2-7, reads DAMVIQNPRYQVTQFGKPVTLSCSQTLNHNVMYWYQQKSSQAPKLLFHYYDKDFNNEADTPDNFQSRRPNTSFCFLDIRSPGLGDTAMYLCATSRDRDYSYEQYFGPGTRLTVT.

This clonotype was seen once. The chain is built from TRBV29-1 and TRBJ2-1; D gene uncertain. V gave up 0 bases and J gave up 7 bases, with 1 base separating them. There are 10 residues in the CDR3. The germline V gene has CDR1 SQVTM and CDR2 ANQGSEA. This CDR3 is CSVEENEQFF. The DNA for the CDR3 is TGCAGCGTTGAAGAGAATGAGCAGTTCTTC.

The table lists this clonotype with a few counts. The chain uses TRBV19 and TRBJ1-5; D not certain. Trimming stripped 7 bases from V and 0 bases from J, with 10 bases between. The CDR3 consists of 14 residues. Germline-derived CDR1 and CDR2 are LNHDA and SQIVND (reference sequence). This CDR3 reads CASTPWDSNQPQHF. For the CDR3, the DNA is TGTGCCAGTACCCCCTGGGATAGCAATCAGCCCCAGCATTTT.

The CDR3 is CASSQGLGELETQYF. The DNA of the CDR3 is TGTGCCAGCAGCCAGGGGCTAGGGGAGCTGGAGACCCAGTACTTC. V usage is TRBV5-4 and J usage is TRBJ2-5; maybe TRBD1 (6 bases). CDR1 SGHNT and CDR2 YYREEE come from the germline V gene (reference sequence). V lost 4 bases to trimming and J lost 5 bases, with 18 bases between them. There are 15 residues in the CDR3.

Of note for this clonotype: A much larger clone is a single base away; this may be a read error. It is likely a read error, because the conserved phenylalanine at the end of the CDR3 is missing. The V and J genes are TRBV5-1 and TRBJ2-4; D ambiguous. The germline V gene encodes CDR1 SGHRS and CDR2 YFSETQ. This CDR3 has 14 amino acids. V was clipped by 0 bases and J by 0 bases, with 4 bases between them. DNA for the CDR3: TGCGCCAGCAGCTTGGGGCTAGCCAAAAACATTCAGTACTTG. This sequence encodes CASSLGLAKNIQYL.

The V call is TRBV20-1, the J call TRBJ1-2, with D possibly matching TRBD1 (6 bases). V was pared by 3 bases and J by 6 bases, with 17 bases between. The CDR3 consists of 14 residues. CDR1 is DFQATT, CDR2 SNEGSKA, per germline (reference sequence). As DNA, the CDR3 is TGCAGTGCTAGTCTTAGTAGGGGGGAGAATGGCTACACCTTC. This encodes CSASLSRGENGYTF.

The chain carries TRBV5-1 and TRBJ1-1; no reliable D call. The germline V gene has CDR1 SGHRS and CDR2 YFSETQ. V was cut by 0 bases and J by 7 bases, with 16 bases left in between. The CDR3 spans 15 residues. This chain's CDR3 is CASSLGRAGGNEAFF. In DNA, the CDR3 is TGCGCCAGCAGCTTGGGCCGGGCGGGCGGCAATGAAGCTTTCTTT. The full variable domain, completed using reference TRBV5-1 and TRBJ1-1, is KAGVTQTPRYLIKTRGQQVTLSCSPISGHRSVSWYQQTPGQGLQFLFEYFSETQRNKGNFPGRFSGRQFSNSRSEMNVSTLELGDSALYLCASSLGRAGGNEAFFGQGTRLTVV.

This clonotype was seen many times. This chain joins TRBV9 and TRBJ1-3; D gene unclear. The V gene's germline CDR1 is SGDLS and CDR2 YYNGEE. The ends were cut back, 4 bases at V and 3 bases at J, with 11 bases in the middle. CDR3 length: 14 amino acids. In DNA form, the CDR3 reads TGTGCCAGCAGCAGCCGGACGGATGGAAACACCATATATTTT. Its protein is CASSSRTDGNTIYF.

The chain joins TRBV9 to TRBJ2-2; either TRBD1 or TRBD2 may fit D (5 bases each). The CDR3 is made up of 14 amino acids. V lost 4 bases, J lost 15 bases, and 22 bases lay in between. The germline CDR1 and CDR2 sequences are SGDLS and YYNGEE. Written as DNA, the CDR3 is TGTGCCAGCAGCACATGGCCCGGGCACGGGGACGTGTTTTTT. Amino acid sequence: CASSTWPGHGDVFF. The full variable domain, with the rest looked up from reference TRBV9 and TRBJ2-2, is DSGVTQTPKHLITATGQRVTLRCSPRSGDLSVYWYQQSLDQGLQFLIQYYNGEERAKGNILERFSAQQFPDLHSELNLSSLELGDSALYFCASSTWPGHGDVFFGEGSRLTVL.

This clonotype was recorded once. The rearrangement joins TRBV20-1 to TRBJ2-7; D might be TRBD1 or TRBD2, each matching 5 bases. The CDR3 spans 13 residues. The V and J ends lost 4 bases and 7 bases respectively, with 17 bases between them. Germline CDR1 reads DFQATT; CDR2 reads SNEGSKA (reference sequence). The CDR3 is CSANVDKKREQYF. CDR3 bases: TGCAGTGCTAACGTGGACAAAAAGCGGGAGCAGTACTTC.

The chain couples TRBV9 to TRBJ1-3, with D possibly matching TRBD1 (6 bases). Germline V gives CDR1 SGDLS, CDR2 YYNGEE. V lost 0 bases to trimming and J lost 8 bases, with 21 bases between them. There are 17 residues in the CDR3. This CDR3 reads CASSVEGLGGLGYTIYF. DNA for the CDR3: TGTGCCAGCAGCGTAGAAGGGTTGGGGGGGCTCGGCTACACCATATATTTT.

The gene calls are TRBV5-1 and TRBJ2-7; 7 positions match TRBD2. The CDR3 is 15 amino acids. V was pared by 4 bases and J by 3 bases, with 10 bases of the junction left unmatched. Germline V gene data show CDR1 as SGHRS and CDR2 as YFSETQ. The CDR3 spells CASSPRAGVHYEQYF. For the CDR3, the DNA is TGCGCCAGCAGCCCCCGGGCGGGGGTACACTACGAGCAGTACTTC.

Regarding this clonotype: One junction end does not reproduce the germline sequence, and a read error may be involved. This chain links TRBV7-2 with TRBJ1-4; a weak D match, TRBD1 (6 bases). Germline V gene data show CDR1 as SGHTA and CDR2 as FQGNSA. This CDR3 contains 14 residues. The DNA of the CDR3 is TGTGCCAGCAGCTTGAGACCTGGGGGCGGCAACACCTTCTTT. As protein: CASSLRPGGGNTFF.

The V gene is TRBV6-1, the J gene TRBJ1-4; D perhaps matches TRBD1 (6 bases). The germline V and J ends were trimmed by 0 bases and 7 bases, with 24 bases remaining between them. The length of the CDR3 is 19 residues. The germline CDR1 and CDR2 sequences are MNHNS and SASEGT. The DNA for the CDR3 is TGTGCCAGCAGTGAAGCGCTTCGAGGAGCGGGGGGCAGTGGTGAAAAACTGTTTTTT. Its translation is CASSEALRGAGGSGEKLFF.

This clonotype was counted ten times or more. The chain uses TRBV20-1 and TRBJ2-7; D call uncertain. Per germline, CDR1 DFQATT and CDR2 SNEGSKA (reference sequence). V lost 0 bases and J lost 5, with 14 bases in between. The length of the CDR3 is 14 residues. The chain's CDR3 is CSARDDPSRNEQYF. Written as DNA, the CDR3 is TGCAGTGCTAGAGATGATCCTAGTAGGAACGAGCAGTACTTC.

This clonotype was recorded at least ten times. This chain uses TRBV4-3 with TRBJ1-5, with D perhaps TRBD1 (5 bases). The CDR3 covers 15 residues. Germline V gives CDR1 LGHNA, CDR2 YSLEER. V dropped 3 bases and J dropped 4 bases, with 13 bases sitting between them. The CDR3 DNA reads as TGCGCCAGCAGCCATCGGGACGCTAATAATCAGCCCCAGCATTTT. This codes for CASSHRDANNQPQHF.

This clonotype was seen a single time. The V and J genes are TRBV19 and TRBJ2-7; D remains unclear. The germline V and J ends were trimmed by 4 bases and 3 bases, with 10 bases remaining between them. The CDR3 is 13 residues long. Germline CDR1 is LNHDA and CDR2 is SQIVND (reference sequence). CDR3 region: CASSTDTDYEQYF. The CDR3 bases are TGTGCCAGTAGTACGGATACAGACTACGAGCAGTACTTC. The complete variable domain, with remaining parts taken from reference TRBV19 and TRBJ2-7, reads DGGITQSPKYLFRKEGQNVTLSCEQNLNHDAMYWYRQDPGQGLRLIYYSQIVNDFQKGDIAEGYSVSREKKESFPLTVTSAQKNPTAFYLCASSTDTDYEQYFGPGTRLTVT.

The chain employs TRBV7-6 and TRBJ2-3; 8 positions agree with TRBD1. Germline V lookup: CDR1 SGHVS, CDR2 FNYEAQ. J was trimmed by 15 bases and V by 1 base; bases with no gene match: 15. This CDR3 comprises 15 residues. The CDR3, as DNA: TGTGCCAGCAGCTTAGGGGCAGGGGGCAATGAGCAGTTCTATTTT. The encoded protein is CASSLGAGGNEQFYF.

The chain recombines TRBV12-3 or TRBV12-4 with TRBJ1-2, with D unclear. The V end lost 3 bases, the J end lost 5 bases, and 16 bases lay between the germline ends. The CDR3 has 15 residues. CDR3 in amino acids: CASSLKRADLYGYTF. The CDR3 nucleotides are TGTGCCAGCAGTTTGAAACGGGCGGATCTTTATGGCTACACCTTC.

The V gene is TRBV6-5, the J gene TRBJ1-5; 7 nucleotides match TRBD1. The germline V gene has CDR1 MNHEY and CDR2 SVGAGI. V lost 5 bases to trimming and J lost 3 bases; unmatched junction nucleotides: 4. The CDR3 consists of 14 residues. CDR3 sequence (DNA): TGTGCCAGCAGTCAGGGGGACAACAATCAGCCCCAGCATTTT. Amino acids: CASSQGDNNQPQHF.

This chain uses TRBV9 with TRBJ1-1, with a tentative D call TRBD1 (5 bases). Germline V gene lookup returns CDR1 SGDLS and CDR2 YYNGEE. This CDR3 contains 15 residues. The V gene lost 4 bases and the J gene lost 1 base, with 14 bases spanning the gap. The CDR3 spells CASSSHGGKNTEAFF. CDR3 nucleotides: TGTGCCAGCAGCTCCCACGGGGGGAAGAACACTGAAGCTTTCTTT.

The V call is TRBV5-5, the J call TRBJ2-1, with 9 nucleotides matching TRBD2. Germline CDR1 is SGHKS and CDR2 is YYEKEE (reference sequence). The CDR3 has 16 residues. The V gene end was trimmed by 4 bases and the J gene end by 1 base; junction bases not matched to a gene: 6. CDR3 protein: CASSEAGGLSYNEQFF. The CDR3, as DNA: TGTGCCAGCAGCGAGGCGGGGGGGCTTTCCTACAATGAGCAGTTCTTC.